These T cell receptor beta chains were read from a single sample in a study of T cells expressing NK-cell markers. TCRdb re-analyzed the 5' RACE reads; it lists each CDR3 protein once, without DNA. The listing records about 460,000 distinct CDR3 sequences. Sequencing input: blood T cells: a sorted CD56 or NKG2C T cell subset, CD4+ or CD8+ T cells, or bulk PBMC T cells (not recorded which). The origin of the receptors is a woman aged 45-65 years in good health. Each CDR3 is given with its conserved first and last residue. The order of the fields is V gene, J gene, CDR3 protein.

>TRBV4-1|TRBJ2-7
CASSENRDSYEQYF
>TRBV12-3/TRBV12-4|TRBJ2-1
CASSPGGSYNEQFF
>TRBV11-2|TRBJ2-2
CASSLELAYTGELFF
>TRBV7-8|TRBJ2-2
CASTTGLINTGELFF
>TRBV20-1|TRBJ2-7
CSAKNRSYSYEQYF
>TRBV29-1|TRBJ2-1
CSVEGWGSSYNEQFF
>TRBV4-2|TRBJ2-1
CASSHSAGTGHNEQFF
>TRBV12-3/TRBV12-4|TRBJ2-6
CAIPGTGLSGANVLTF
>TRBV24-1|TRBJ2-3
CATSDWPKGSTDTQYF
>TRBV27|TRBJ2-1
CASHSSGGSSYNEQFF
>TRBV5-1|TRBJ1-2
CASSFDLYGYTF
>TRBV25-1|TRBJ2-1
CASSVYRELEQFF
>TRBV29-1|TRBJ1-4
CSVYGSKANEKLFF
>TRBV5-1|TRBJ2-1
CASSLGQGNEQFF
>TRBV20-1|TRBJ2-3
CSVRTSGRRDTQYF
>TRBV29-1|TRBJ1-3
CSGKFRLGNTIYF
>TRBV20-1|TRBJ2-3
CSASQGLAGVTDTQYF
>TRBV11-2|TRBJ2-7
CASSLVGQNEQYF
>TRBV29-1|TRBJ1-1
CSVLQGVTEAFF
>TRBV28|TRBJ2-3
CASGMSTDTQYF
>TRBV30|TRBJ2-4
CAWSTGQKYKNIQYF
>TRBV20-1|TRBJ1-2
CSAREDTNRKGYTF
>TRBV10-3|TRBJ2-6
CAISDGEGRISGANVLTF